This TCR beta chain was identified during a study of post-analysis software for immune sequencing data. On the study more broadly: Relapsing-remitting, secondary progressive and progressive-relapsing courses of multiple sclerosis were included. General study results and limits: Patients used a few TRBV segments, including TRBV5-6, TRBV5-1 and TRBV20-1, more often than controls. The normalized Chao1 diversity of multiple sclerosis patients was significantly lower than that of controls.

Presence of unique molecular identifiers characterized the TCR beta cDNA libraries. TCRdb reprocessed the PCR reads via MiXCR and lists one record per CDR3 protein. The sample has 740,000 or so distinct CDR3 sequences, roughly 58% seen once. The sample holds a few counts of this clonotype. Its antigen is unknown. V gave up 2 bases and J gave up 8 bases, with 12 bases separating them. This CDR3 contains 13 residues. Germline V CDR1 and CDR2: LGHNT, FRNRAP. Sequenced sample: blood. The clonotype comes from a girl aged 5 to 17 with multiple sclerosis. V gene TRBV12-5 combines with J gene TRBJ1-2; D gene unclear. CDR3 coding DNA: TGTGCTAGTGGTTTGCTAGGACTACAAGGCTACACCTTC. As protein: CASGLLGLQGYTF.